One and the same sample provided the 3 T cell receptor beta chains below, sequenced in a study of CD8 T cells in Susac syndrome. Reverse transcription of about 0.5 to 1 ug RNA used random hexamers. From the immunoSEQ multiplex PCR reads, TCRdb called clonotypes with MiXCR, one entry per CDR3 protein. The sample carries hundreds of thousands of distinct CDR3 sequences, roughly 93% recorded once. Material: CD4+ T cells from PBMCs. The receptor set was obtained from a human donor with Susac syndrome.

The chain is built from TRBV3-1 and TRBJ2-7; 9 bases line up with TRBD1. This CDR3 contains 14 residues. The germline V gene encodes CDR1 LGHDT and CDR2 YNNKEL (reference sequence). Trimming removed 2 bases from V and 3 bases from J; junction bases left unmatched: 2. For the CDR3, the DNA is TGTGCCAGCAGCCAAAGGGACAGGGACTACGAGCAGTACTTC. Translating it yields CASSQRDRDYEQYF.

The chain joins TRBV19 to TRBJ1-1, with D uncertain. Germline loops: CDR1 LNHDA, CDR2 SQIVND (reference sequence). With 8 bases removed from V and 0 bases from J, the gap between germline ends came to 10 bases. The CDR3 sequence is 13 residues long. The CDR3 nucleotides are TGTGCCAGTCTGGAGAGAATGAACACTGAAGCTTTCTTT. Translating gives CASLERMNTEAFF.

The V gene is TRBV7-2, the J gene TRBJ2-3; unclear D gene. V gave up 3 bases and J gave up 0 bases, with 7 bases separating them. Germline-derived CDR1 and CDR2 are SGHTA and FQGNSA. CDR3 length: 14 residues. The CDR3 loop is CASSFDSSTDTQYF. The CDR3 DNA sequence: TGTGCCAGCAGCTTCGATAGCAGCACAGATACGCAGTATTTT. Drawing the rest from reference TRBV7-2 and TRBJ2-3, the complete variable domain is GAGVSQSPSNKVTEKGKDVELRCDPISGHTALYWYRQSLGQGLEFLIYFQGNSAPDKSGLPSDRFSAERTGGSVSTLTIQRTQQEDSAVYLCASSFDSSTDTQYFGPGTRLTVL.